This TCR beta chain comes out of a study of blood T cell repertoires in COVID-19. Study in general: Sources were T cells, B-cell-depleted T cells, or PBMCs; the material itself was cDNA or gDNA.

This CDR3 has 14 amino acids. V was clipped by 7 bases and J by 7 bases; unmatched bases: 7. Germline CDR1 MDHEN, CDR2 SYDVKM. Per the study methods: Nucleated cell number was recorded as an estimate derived from reference gene primer amplification. TCRdb's copy holds only in-frame clones and misses some; the assay was immunoSEQ multiplex PCR. That table gives V, J and clone size, and the DNA gave D and trimming. The sample records 150,000 to 200,000 clones, under 85% being singletons. Sample: peripheral blood. V gene TRBV28 combines with J gene TRBJ2-2; 9 bases are shared with TRBD2. The clonotype originates from a man in his 60s with active or convalescent COVID-19. The CDR3 spells CASMAGGPSGELFF. In nucleotides, the CDR3 is TGTGCCAGCATGGCGGGAGGGCCAAGCGGGGAGCTGTTTTTT.